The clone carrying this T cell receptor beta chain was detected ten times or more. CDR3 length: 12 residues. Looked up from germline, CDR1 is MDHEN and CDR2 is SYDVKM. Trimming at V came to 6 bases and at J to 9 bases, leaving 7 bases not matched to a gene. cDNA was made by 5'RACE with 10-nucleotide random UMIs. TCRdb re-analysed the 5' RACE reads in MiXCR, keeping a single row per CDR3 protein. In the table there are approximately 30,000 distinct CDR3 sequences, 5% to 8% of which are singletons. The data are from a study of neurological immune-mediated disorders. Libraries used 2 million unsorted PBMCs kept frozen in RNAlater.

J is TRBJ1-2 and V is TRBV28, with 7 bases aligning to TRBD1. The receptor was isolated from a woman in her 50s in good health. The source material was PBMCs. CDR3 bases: TGTGCCAGCAGCCCCCCGACAGGGCGCTACACCTTC. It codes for CASSPPTGRYTF.